This entry lists 20 T cell receptor beta chains sequenced from one sample in a study of beta chain features in type 1 diabetes. No antigen has been assigned to these receptors. Every bit of the isolated RNA underwent reverse transcription, so sequencing read expressed TCRB transcripts. Clones were read by immunoSEQ multiplex PCR, and TCRdb kept only the in-frame ones, dropping some. In the table there are more than 300,000 clones, 9.3% of which are singletons. Whole-study findings and limits: TCRB CDR3s from Type 1 diabetes patients were moderately but significantly shorter in all four CD4+ subsets.

Sequenced material: central memory CD4+ T cells from blood. These receptors were obtained from a man aged 25-45 years with type 1 diabetes.

This clone was seen a handful of times. This chain joins TRBV11-3 and TRBJ1-2; tentatively, D is TRBD1 (5 bases). There are 14 residues in the CDR3. Trimming cost V 5 bases and J 4 bases, with 14 bases left between them. The germline V gene has CDR1 SGHNT and CDR2 YENEEA. This chain's CDR3 is CASSPRARVYGYTF. The CDR3 DNA reads TGTGCCAGCAGCCCTAGGGCCAGGGTCTATGGCTACACCTTC.

This clone appeared a few times. The chain is built from TRBV18 and TRBJ1-1; D not resolved. The CDR3 is made up of 14 amino acids. Germline lookup yields CDR1 KGHSH and CDR2 LQKENI. V was clipped by 6 bases and J by 2 bases, with 13 bases between them. The CDR3 is CASSPHRDNTEAFF. The CDR3 DNA reads TGTGCCAGCTCCCCGCATAGGGATAACACTGAAGCTTTCTTT.

The chain joins TRBV5-6 to TRBJ2-5; D may be TRBD2 (5 bases). The germline gives CDR1 SGHDT, CDR2 YYEEEE. The CDR3 is made up of 13 amino acids. Trimming left V 4 bases short and J 5 bases short, with 12 bases between. The CDR3 DNA is TGTGCCAGCAGCCAAGGCCGCGGGGAGACCCAGTACTTC. Translation: CASSQGRGETQYF.

The chain joins TRBV23-1 to TRBJ2-5; 9 bases agree with TRBD1. TRBV23-1 is given ORF status, its function remaining uncertain. V was pared by 3 bases and J by 4 bases, with 21 bases of the junction left unmatched. CDR3 length: 20 residues. For the CDR3, the DNA is TGCGCCAGCAGTCACCGTCCCGGGACAGGGTACCAGCGGAAAAGAGAGACCCAGTACTTC. Its protein is CASSHRPGTGYQRKRETQYF.

The J gene is TRBJ1-2, the V gene TRBV11-2; tentative D call: TRBD1 (6 bases). The V gene's germline CDR1 is SGHAT and CDR2 FQNNGV. The CDR3 sequence is 15 residues long. Trimming took 6 bases from V and 8 from J, leaving 22 bases between them. The CDR3 reads CASSVLDRAQGGYTF. CDR3 in DNA: TGTGCCAGCAGTGTGTTGGACCGAGCCCAGGGGGGCTACACCTTC.

V usage is TRBV7-9 and J usage is TRBJ2-2, with 9 bases identical to TRBD1. From germline, CDR1 is SEHNR and CDR2 FQNEAQ (reference sequence). The V gene end was trimmed by 5 bases and the J gene end by 5 bases; junction bases not matched to a gene: 9. The CDR3 totals 16 residues. The CDR3 protein is CASSTDRGTRTGELFF. Written as DNA, the CDR3 is TGTGCCAGCAGCACGGACAGGGGAACTAGAACCGGGGAGCTGTTTTTT.

This clone was found once. The rearrangement joins TRBV6-1 to TRBJ2-1; 9 bases agree with TRBD2. The CDR3 totals 14 residues. The V and J ends lost 7 bases and 10 bases, in that order; junction bases with no gene match: 11. Looked up from germline, CDR1 is MNHNS and CDR2 is SASEGT. The CDR3 protein is CASNGRSTSGEQFF. The CDR3 DNA sequence: TGTGCCAGCAACGGACGGTCGACTAGCGGCGAGCAGTTCTTC.

V usage is TRBV11-3 and J usage is TRBJ2-3; the D gene is possibly TRBD1 (6 bases). Germline V gene data show CDR1 as SGHNT and CDR2 as YENEEA. V lost 3 bases to trimming and J lost 6 bases, with 10 bases between them. The length of the CDR3 is 13 residues. The CDR3 region has the DNA TGTGCCAGCAGCTTTGGACAGAGGGATACGCAGTATTTT. Amino acid sequence: CASSFGQRDTQYF.

This clone was counted between two and nine times. The chain couples TRBV5-5 to TRBJ2-5; the D gene is possibly TRBD2 (6 bases). The germline V gene has CDR1 SGHKS and CDR2 YYEKEE (reference sequence). This CDR3 is built from 15 residues. Trimming removed 1 base at V and 5 bases at J, with 15 bases between. The CDR3 DNA reads as TGTGCCAGCAGCTTGTTTGGGGGGACGAGTGAGACCCAGTACTTC. Residues: CASSLFGGTSETQYF.

This clone has more than one count but fewer than ten. J is TRBJ2-7 and V is TRBV6-5, with TRBD1 matching 7 bases. J was trimmed by 4 bases and V by 0 bases; bases with no gene match: 3. Looked up from germline, CDR1 is MNHEY and CDR2 is SVGAGI. This CDR3 is built from 14 residues. The CDR3 nucleotides are TGTGCCAGCAGTTACTCGAGACAGGGATACGAGCAGTACTTC. Protein sequence: CASSYSRQGYEQYF.

The rearrangement uses TRBV9 and TRBJ2-4, with D hard to call. V shed 0 bases and J shed 5 bases, with 9 bases lying between them. The CDR3 consists of 14 residues. Germline assignment: CDR1 SGDLS and CDR2 YYNGEE. The CDR3 loop is CASSVGGSQNIQYF. The CDR3 DNA follows: TGTGCCAGCAGCGTAGGGGGAAGCCAAAACATTCAGTACTTC.

CDR3 nucleotides: TGTGCCAGCAGTTACCAGGGGACGGGGACAGATACGCAGTATTTT. Protein: CASSYQGTGTDTQYF. V usage is TRBV6-5 and J usage is TRBJ2-3; tentative D call: TRBD1 (6 bases). The CDR3 loop spans 15 amino acids. V lost 2 bases and J 3 bases, leaving 12 bases between the germline ends. CDR1 MNHEY and CDR2 SVGAGI come from the germline V gene.

The rearrangement uses TRBV29-1 and TRBJ1-6; tentatively, D is TRBD1 (5 bases). Germline CDR1 SQVTM, CDR2 ANQGSEA. V lost 7 bases and J 10 bases, leaving 14 bases between the germline ends. CDR3 size: 12 residues. Here the CDR3 DNA reads TGCAGCGCGGGGGATTTAGGGTCACCCCTCCACTTT. Its translation: CSAGDLGSPLHF.

In this sample, this clone turned up a few times. The chain joins TRBV7-2 to TRBJ2-3; 12 bases line up with TRBD2. CDR1 and CDR2 from the germline V gene are SGHTA and FQGNSA. This CDR3 has 15 residues. V shed 4 bases and J 6 bases; nucleotides not matched to a gene: 5. DNA of the CDR3: TGTGCCAGCAGCTCGGGACTAGCGGGTCCGGATACGCAGTATTTT. It specifies CASSSGLAGPDTQYF. Looking up the rest from reference TRBV7-2 and TRBJ2-3 gives the full variable domain: GAGVSQSPSNKVTEKGKDVELRCDPISGHTALYWYRQSLGQGLEFLIYFQGNSAPDKSGLPSDRFSAERTGGSVSTLTIQRTQQEDSAVYLCASSSGLAGPDTQYFGPGTRLTVL.

This chain joins TRBV15 and TRBJ1-2, with unresolved D. The ends were cut back, 6 bases at V and 3 bases at J, with 17 bases in the middle. CDR3 length: 15 amino acids. In germline, CDR1 is LNHNV, CDR2 YYDKDF (reference sequence). The CDR3 bases are TGTGCCACCAGTCCGGGCGGAGGCGCGGACTATGGCTACACCTTC. Its translation: CATSPGGGADYGYTF.

Comment on this clone: The sample carries other DNA sequences with the same CDR3. The chain couples TRBV4-1 to TRBJ1-1, with D unclear. V dropped 1 base and J dropped 4 bases, with 1 base sitting between them. CDR1 is MGHRA, CDR2 YSYEKL, per germline. CDR3 length equals 11 residues. The DNA of the CDR3 is TGCGCCAGCAGCCAAGGCACTGAAGCTTTCTTT. It translates to CASSQGTEAFF.

This clone was observed a few times. The V and J genes are TRBV29-1 and TRBJ1-1; 8 bases line up with TRBD1. The germline gives CDR1 SQVTM, CDR2 ANQGSEA. V trimming: 4 bases; J trimming: 5 bases; junction bases outside the gene matches: 9. The CDR3 has 14 amino acids. CDR3 sequence reads: CSVAGQGARTEAFF. The CDR3 bases are TGCAGCGTTGCCGGCCAGGGGGCGAGAACTGAAGCTTTCTTT. Filled out from reference TRBV29-1 and TRBJ1-1, the complete variable domain reads SAVISQKPSRDICQRGTSLTIQCQVDSQVTMMFWYRQQPGQSLTLIATANQGSEATYESGFVIDKFPISRPNLTFSTLTVSNMSPEDSSIYLCSVAGQGARTEAFFGQGTRLTVV.

This clone has a handful of counts. This chain links TRBV30 with TRBJ2-3, with D hard to call. CDR1 and CDR2 (germline): GTSNPN, SVGIG (reference sequence). Trimming removed 4 bases from V and 5 bases from J, with 13 bases in between. The CDR3 has 13 amino acids. Here the CDR3 reads CAWKGDVGDTQYF. CDR3 in DNA: TGTGCCTGGAAGGGCGATGTAGGAGATACGCAGTATTTT.

In its sample, this clone was seen a few times. This rearrangement joins TRBV7-9 to TRBJ2-5, with D uncertain. Trimming removed 7 bases from V and 5 bases from J, with 5 bases in between. CDR3 length: 10 residues. Germline V lookup: CDR1 SEHNR, CDR2 FQNEAQ (reference sequence). The CDR3 sequence is CASIPETQYF. In DNA, the CDR3 is TGTGCCAGCATTCCCGAGACCCAGTACTTC. The full variable domain, rest sourced from reference TRBV7-9 and TRBJ2-5, is DTGVSQNPRHKITKRGQNVTFRCDPISEHNRLYWYRQTLGQGPEFLTYFQNEAQLEKSRLLSDRFSAERPKGSFSTLEIQRTEQGDSAMYLCASIPETQYFGPGTRLLVL.

This clone was picked up a small number of times. This rearrangement joins TRBV9 to TRBJ2-5; D is uncertain. From germline, CDR1 is SGDLS and CDR2 YYNGEE. The V end lost 6 bases, the J end lost 0 bases, and 3 bases lay between the germline ends. There are 11 residues in the CDR3. CDR3 sequence (DNA): TGTGCCAGCACCAACCAAGAGACCCAGTACTTC. This sequence encodes CASTNQETQYF. Using reference TRBV9 and TRBJ2-5 for the parts outside the CDR3, the full variable domain is DSGVTQTPKHLITATGQRVTLRCSPRSGDLSVYWYQQSLDQGLQFLIQYYNGEERAKGNILERFSAQQFPDLHSELNLSSLELGDSALYFCASTNQETQYFGPGTRLLVL.